This T cell receptor beta chain derives from a study of T cells in Graves' hyperthyroidism and ophthalmopathy. Study-wide findings and caveats: Blood samples included most of the expanded thyroid clonotypes exceeding 0.001. With a median lead of around 6.7 months before onset, the model predicted ophthalmopathy.

In its sample, this clonotype was seen many times. Its specificity is not known. Diagnosis relied on clinical symptoms, serum thyroxine and TRAb, thyroid ultrasound and orbital computed tomography. The investigators amplified TCR beta CDR3 regions from RNA transcripts. The HTBI primer set drove a first-round RT-PCR of the TCR CDR3. A single record per CDR3 protein comes from TCRdb applying MiXCR to the multiplex PCR reads. Of under 350,000 distinct CDR3 sequences listed, approximately 22% are singletons. V was clipped by 5 bases and J by 3 bases, with 11 bases between them. The length of the CDR3 is 14 residues.

The V and J genes are TRBV12-3 or TRBV12-4 and TRBJ2-1; D ambiguous. The sequenced sample was blood. The source is a woman between 45 and 60 years old with Graves' hyperthyroidism. CDR3 sequence reads: CASSLSESYNEQFF. The DNA for the CDR3 is TGTGCCAGCAGTCTCTCGGAAAGCTACAATGAGCAGTTCTTC.